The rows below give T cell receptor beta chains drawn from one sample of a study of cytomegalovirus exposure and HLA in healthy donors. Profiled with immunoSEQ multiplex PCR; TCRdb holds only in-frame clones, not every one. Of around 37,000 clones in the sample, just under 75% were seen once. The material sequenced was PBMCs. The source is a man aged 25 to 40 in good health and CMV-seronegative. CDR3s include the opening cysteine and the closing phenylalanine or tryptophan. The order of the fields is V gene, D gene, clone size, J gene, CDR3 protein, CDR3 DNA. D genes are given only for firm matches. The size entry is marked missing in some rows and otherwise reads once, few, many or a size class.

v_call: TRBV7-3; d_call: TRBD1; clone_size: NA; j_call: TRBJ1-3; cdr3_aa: CASSRGLGNTIYF; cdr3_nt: TGTGCCAGCAGCAGGGGGCTAGGAAACACCATATATTTT
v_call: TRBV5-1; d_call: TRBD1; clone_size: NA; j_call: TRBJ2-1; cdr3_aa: CASSWTGGEPYNEQFF; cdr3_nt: TGCGCCAGCAGCTGGACAGGGGGCGAGCCCTACAATGAGCAGTTCTTC
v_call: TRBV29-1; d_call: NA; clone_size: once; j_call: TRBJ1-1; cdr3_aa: CSSNRDGTEAFF; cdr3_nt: TGCAGCTCCAACAGGGACGGCACTGAAGCTTTCTTT
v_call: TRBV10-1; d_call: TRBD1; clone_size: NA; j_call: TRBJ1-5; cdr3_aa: CASSDSDPTGSNQPQHF; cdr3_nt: TGCGCCAGCAGTGACTCTGACCCGACAGGGAGCAATCAGCCCCAGCATTTT
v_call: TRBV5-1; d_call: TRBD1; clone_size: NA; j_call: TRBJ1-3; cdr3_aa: CASSKFQGASGNTIYF; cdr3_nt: TGCGCCAGCAGCAAATTTCAGGGGGCATCTGGAAACACCATATATTTT
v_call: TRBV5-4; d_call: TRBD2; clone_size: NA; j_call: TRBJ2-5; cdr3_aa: CASSRTSGPGETQYF; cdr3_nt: TGTGCCAGCAGCCGGACTAGCGGACCCGGAGAGACCCAGTACTTC
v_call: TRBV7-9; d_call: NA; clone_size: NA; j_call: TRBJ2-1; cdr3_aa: CASGKSGSYNEQFF; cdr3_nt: TGTGCCAGCGGAAAATCGGGCTCCTACAATGAGCAGTTCTTC
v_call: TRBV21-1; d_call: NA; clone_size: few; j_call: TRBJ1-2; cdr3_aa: CASSNRSCGYTF; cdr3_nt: TGTGCCAGCAGCAATCGGAGCTGTGGCTACACCTTC
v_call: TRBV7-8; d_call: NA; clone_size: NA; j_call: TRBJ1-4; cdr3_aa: CASSLGGHELGEKLFF; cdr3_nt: TGTGCCAGCAGCTTAGGGGGGCACGAGCTGGGTGAAAAACTGTTTTTT
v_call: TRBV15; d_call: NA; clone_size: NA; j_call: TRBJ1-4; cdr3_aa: CATSRGPEKLFF; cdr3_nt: TGTGCCACCAGCAGAGGGCCTGAAAAACTGTTTTTT
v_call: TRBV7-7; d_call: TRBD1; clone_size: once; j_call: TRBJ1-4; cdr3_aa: CASSLHRGSNEKLFF; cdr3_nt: TGTGCCAGCAGCCTCCACAGGGGGTCTAATGAAAAACTGTTTTTT
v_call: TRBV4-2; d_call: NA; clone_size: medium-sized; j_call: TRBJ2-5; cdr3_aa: CASSQEFSGQETQYF; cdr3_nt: TGTGCCAGCAGCCAAGAATTCAGCGGGCAAGAGACCCAGTACTTC
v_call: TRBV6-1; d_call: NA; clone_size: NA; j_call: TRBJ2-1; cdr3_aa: CASSEWEDIYNEQFF; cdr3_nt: TGTGCCAGCAGTGAGTGGGAGGATATCTACAATGAGCAGTTCTTC
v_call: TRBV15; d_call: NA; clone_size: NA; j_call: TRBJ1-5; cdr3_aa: CATSRTTDYSNQPQHF; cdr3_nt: TGTGCCACCAGCAGAACAACAGATTATAGCAATCAGCCCCAGCATTTT
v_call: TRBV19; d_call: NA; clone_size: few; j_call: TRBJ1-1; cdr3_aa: CASSFGRTEAFF; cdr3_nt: TGTGCCAGTAGTTTCGGGAGGACAGAAGCTTTCTTT
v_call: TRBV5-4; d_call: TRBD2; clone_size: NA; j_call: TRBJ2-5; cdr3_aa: CASSFVGSGTWAETQYF; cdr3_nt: TGTGCCAGCAGCTTCGTCGGTAGCGGGACGTGGGCGGAGACCCAGTACTTC
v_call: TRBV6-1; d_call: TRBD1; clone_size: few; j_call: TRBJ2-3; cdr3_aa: CASSEFAGTGGTDTQYF; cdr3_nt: TGTGCCAGCAGTGAATTCGCGGGGACAGGGGGCACAGATACGCAGTATTTT
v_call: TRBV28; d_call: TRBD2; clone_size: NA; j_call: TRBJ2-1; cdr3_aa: CASSLWGLAGVAYNEQFF; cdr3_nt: TGTGCCAGCAGTTTATGGGGACTAGCGGGAGTGGCTTACAATGAGCAGTTCTTC
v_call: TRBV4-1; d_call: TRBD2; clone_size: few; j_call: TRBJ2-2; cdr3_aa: CASRLGLAVTKAGELFF; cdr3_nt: TGCGCCAGCAGGCTAGGACTAGCGGTTACAAAGGCCGGGGAGCTGTTTTTT
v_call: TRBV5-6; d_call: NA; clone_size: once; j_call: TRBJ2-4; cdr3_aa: CASSLGGADIQYF; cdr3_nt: TGTGCCAGCAGCCTAGGAGGGGCGGACATTCAGTACTTC
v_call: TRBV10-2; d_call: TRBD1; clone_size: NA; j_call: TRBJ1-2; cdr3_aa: CASSESPGGSGGYTF; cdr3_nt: TGCGCCAGCAGTGAGAGTCCAGGGGGGTCGGGAGGCTACACCTTC
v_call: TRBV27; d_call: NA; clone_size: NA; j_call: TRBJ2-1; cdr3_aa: CASSFARGGTDEQFF; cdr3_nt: TGTGCCAGCAGTTTTGCCAGGGGCGGCACCGATGAGCAGTTCTTC
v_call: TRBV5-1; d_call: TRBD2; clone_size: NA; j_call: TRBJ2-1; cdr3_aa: CASSRGGSYYNEQFF; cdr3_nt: TGCGCCAGCAGCCGCGGCGGGAGCTACTACAATGAGCAGTTCTTC
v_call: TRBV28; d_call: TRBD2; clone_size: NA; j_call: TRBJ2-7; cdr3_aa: CASSLDTSGANSYEQYF; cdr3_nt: TGTGCCAGCAGTTTAGATACTAGCGGGGCGAACTCCTACGAGCAGTACTTC
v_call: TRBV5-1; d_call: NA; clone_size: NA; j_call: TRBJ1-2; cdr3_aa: CASSLMTGNYGYTF; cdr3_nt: TGCGCCAGCAGCTTAATGACAGGCAACTATGGCTACACCTTC
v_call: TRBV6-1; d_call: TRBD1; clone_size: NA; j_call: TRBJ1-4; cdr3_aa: CASKGQGTNEKLFF; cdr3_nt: TGTGCCAGCAAGGGACAGGGCACTAATGAAAAACTGTTTTTT
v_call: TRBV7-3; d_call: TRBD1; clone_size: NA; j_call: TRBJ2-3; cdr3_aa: CASSRDSNTDTQYF; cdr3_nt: TGTGCCAGCAGCCGGGACAGTAACACAGATACGCAGTATTTT
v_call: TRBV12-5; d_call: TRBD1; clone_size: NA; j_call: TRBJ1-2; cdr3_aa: CASGPGTVYGYTF; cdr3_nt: TGTGCTAGTGGTCCCGGGACAGTCTATGGCTACACCTTC
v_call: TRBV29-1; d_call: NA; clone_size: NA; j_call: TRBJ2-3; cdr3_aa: CSVLGADTQYF; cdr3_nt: TGCAGCGTTCTGGGAGCAGATACGCAGTATTTT
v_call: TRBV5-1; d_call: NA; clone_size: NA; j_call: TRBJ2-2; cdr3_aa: CASSLVPAASSGELFF; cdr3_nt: TGCGCCAGCAGCTTGGTACCGGCGGCGTCCTCCGGGGAGCTGTTTTTT
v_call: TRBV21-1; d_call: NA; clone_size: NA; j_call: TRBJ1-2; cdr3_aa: CASSKPWSNSYTF; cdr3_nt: TGTGCCAGCAGCAAGCCGTGGAGCAACTCGTACACCTTC
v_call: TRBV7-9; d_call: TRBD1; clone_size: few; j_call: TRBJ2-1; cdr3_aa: CASSTGTGAIQYNEQFF; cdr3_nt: TGTGCCAGCAGCACCGGGACAGGGGCGATACAATACAATGAGCAGTTCTTC
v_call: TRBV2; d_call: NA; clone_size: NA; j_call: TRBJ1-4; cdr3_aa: CASSTENRRTTNEKLFF; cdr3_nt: TGTGCCAGCAGTACAGAGAACAGGAGAACAACTAATGAAAAACTGTTTTTT
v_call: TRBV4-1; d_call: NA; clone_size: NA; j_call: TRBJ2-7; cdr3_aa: CASSQGIGGYEQYF; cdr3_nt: TGCGCCAGCAGCCAAGGGATAGGGGGCTACGAGCAGTACTTC
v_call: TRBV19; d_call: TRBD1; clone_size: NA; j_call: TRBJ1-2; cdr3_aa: CASRGTGQANYGYTF; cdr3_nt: TGTGCCAGTAGGGGCACTGGACAGGCTAACTATGGCTACACCTTC
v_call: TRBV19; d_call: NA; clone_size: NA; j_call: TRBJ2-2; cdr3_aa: CASSILVTDRNTGELFF; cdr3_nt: TGTGCCAGTAGTATTCTCGTGACGGACAGGAACACCGGGGAGCTGTTTTTT
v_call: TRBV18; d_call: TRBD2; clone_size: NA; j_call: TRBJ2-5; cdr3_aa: CASSKIAGGISEETQYF; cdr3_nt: TGTGCCAGCTCAAAGATAGCGGGGGGTATCTCCGAAGAGACCCAGTACTTC
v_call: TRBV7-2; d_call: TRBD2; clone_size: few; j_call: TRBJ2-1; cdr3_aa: CASRDAGLAHIRSYNEQFF; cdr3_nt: TGTGCCAGCCGCGACGCGGGACTAGCGCATATAAGATCCTACAATGAGCAGTTCTTC
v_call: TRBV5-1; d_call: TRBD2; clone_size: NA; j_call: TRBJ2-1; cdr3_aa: CASSLERTSDYNEQFF; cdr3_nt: TGCGCCAGCAGCTTGGAACGGACTAGCGATTACAATGAGCAGTTCTTC
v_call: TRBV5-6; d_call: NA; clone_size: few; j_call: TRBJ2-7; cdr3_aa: CASSLGSGDPYEQYF; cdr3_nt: TGTGCCAGCAGCTTGGGGTCAGGGGATCCCTACGAGCAGTACTTC
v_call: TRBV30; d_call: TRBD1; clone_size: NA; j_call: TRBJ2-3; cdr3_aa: CAGSYQTGVRTDTQYF; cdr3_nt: TGTGCCGGATCATACCAAACAGGGGTTAGGACAGATACGCAGTATTTT
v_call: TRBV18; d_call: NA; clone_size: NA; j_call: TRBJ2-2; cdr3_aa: CASSPSDGTGELFF; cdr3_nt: TGTGCCAGCTCACCATCCGACGGGACCGGGGAGCTGTTTTTT
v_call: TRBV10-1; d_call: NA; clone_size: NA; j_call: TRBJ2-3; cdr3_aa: CASRPLLPGQGITDTQYF; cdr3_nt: TGCGCCAGCAGGCCACTTCTCCCGGGACAAGGAATCACAGATACGCAGTATTTT
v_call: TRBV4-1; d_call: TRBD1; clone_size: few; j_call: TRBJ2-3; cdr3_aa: CASSQFIPHNDRVSTDTQYF; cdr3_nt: TGCGCCAGCAGCCAATTCATTCCCCATAACGACAGGGTTAGTACAGATACGCAGTATTTT
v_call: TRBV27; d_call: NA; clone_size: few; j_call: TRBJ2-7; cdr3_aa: CASSLYFEQYF; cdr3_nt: TGTGCCAGCAGTCTGTATTTCGAGCAGTACTTC
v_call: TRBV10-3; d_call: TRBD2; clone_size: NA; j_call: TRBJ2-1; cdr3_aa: CAISEAGGSYNEQFF; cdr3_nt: TGTGCCATCAGTGAAGCGGGGGGCTCCTACAATGAGCAGTTCTTC